This is a list of T cell receptor beta chains from one sample in a study of T-cell memory formation after mild COVID-19. One entry per CDR3 protein results from TCRdb running MiXCR on the 5' RACE reads. This table holds 430,000 or so distinct CDR3 sequences, around 27% found once. Sequenced input: PBMCs or a T cell subset sorted from them (not recorded which). These receptors all come from an adult woman who had mild COVID-19 (a few samples of this study predate the infection). Cell type and time point are not known. Both conserved end residues are part of each CDR3. Fields, in order: V gene, J gene, CDR3 protein.

V gene: TRBV6-1
J gene: TRBJ2-7
CDR3 protein: CASSDFSGVYEQYF

V gene: TRBV12-3/TRBV12-4
J gene: TRBJ1-1
CDR3 protein: CASSFPGMNTEAFF

V gene: TRBV4-3
J gene: TRBJ2-7
CDR3 protein: CASSHGLASSYEQYF

V gene: TRBV3-1
J gene: TRBJ2-3
CDR3 protein: CASAPSVRSTDTQYF

V gene: TRBV7-3
J gene: TRBJ2-6
CDR3 protein: CASSPVSPPYSGANVLTF

V gene: TRBV7-2
J gene: TRBJ2-3
CDR3 protein: CASSLETLDTQYF

V gene: TRBV7-2
J gene: TRBJ2-5
CDR3 protein: CASSFYTSGETQYF

V gene: TRBV12-3/TRBV12-4
J gene: TRBJ2-2
CDR3 protein: CASTWGGTGELFF

V gene: TRBV12-3/TRBV12-4
J gene: TRBJ2-1
CDR3 protein: CASSSTSGGFNEQFF

V gene: TRBV3-1
J gene: TRBJ2-1
CDR3 protein: CASSLGQGVFF

V gene: TRBV5-6
J gene: TRBJ1-1
CDR3 protein: CASSLVRGEAFF

V gene: TRBV20-1
J gene: TRBJ2-4
CDR3 protein: CSANRGGPRKANIKYF

V gene: TRBV12-3/TRBV12-4
J gene: TRBJ1-2
CDR3 protein: CASRGPGLNGYTF

V gene: TRBV20-1
J gene: TRBJ2-1
CDR3 protein: CSAVGVAGGGNEQFF

V gene: TRBV7-2
J gene: TRBJ2-1
CDR3 protein: CASSLVGLNNEQFF

V gene: TRBV7-8
J gene: TRBJ2-7
CDR3 protein: CASSRTSGAHEQYF

V gene: TRBV18
J gene: TRBJ1-4
CDR3 protein: CASSAGTNEKLFF

V gene: TRBV30
J gene: TRBJ1-1
CDR3 protein: CAWSPDYRNTEAFF

V gene: TRBV30
J gene: TRBJ1-3
CDR3 protein: CAWTGGSGNTIYF

V gene: TRBV12-3/TRBV12-4
J gene: TRBJ2-4
CDR3 protein: CASSLWGADIQYF

V gene: TRBV7-2
J gene: TRBJ2-1
CDR3 protein: CASNLIKLGASGSHEQFF

V gene: TRBV18
J gene: TRBJ2-7
CDR3 protein: CASSPLNRKGTGNEQYF

V gene: TRBV12-3/TRBV12-4
J gene: TRBJ2-2
CDR3 protein: CASSFEGGSLDGELFF

V gene: TRBV4-1
J gene: TRBJ1-2
CDR3 protein: CASSQGRRDRVYGYTF

V gene: TRBV4-3
J gene: TRBJ2-1
CDR3 protein: CASSQDISGGEQFF

V gene: TRBV4-3
J gene: TRBJ1-2
CDR3 protein: CASSQDFRRYTF

V gene: TRBV3-1
J gene: TRBJ2-5
CDR3 protein: CASRGTGWRETQYF

V gene: TRBV23-1
J gene: TRBJ2-7
CDR3 protein: CASTPGLGHSYEQYF

V gene: TRBV3-1
J gene: TRBJ1-1
CDR3 protein: CASSHGTEDTEAFF

V gene: TRBV6-2/TRBV6-3
J gene: TRBJ2-1
CDR3 protein: CASIRGGSSYNEQFF

V gene: TRBV5-4
J gene: TRBJ2-2
CDR3 protein: CASSLGQLVNTGELFF

V gene: TRBV20-1
J gene: TRBJ2-7
CDR3 protein: CSARALAGGREQYF

V gene: TRBV7-8
J gene: TRBJ2-5
CDR3 protein: CASRSEFGETQYF

V gene: TRBV20-1
J gene: TRBJ1-2
CDR3 protein: CSARVPGGGYTF

V gene: TRBV6-1
J gene: TRBJ2-5
CDR3 protein: CASRDWDRVQETQYF

V gene: TRBV7-3
J gene: TRBJ2-1
CDR3 protein: CASSRAGGGSPYNEQFF